Each of the 2 T cell receptor beta chains below was sequenced from the same sample in a study of blood T cells in healthy people across ages. Primed by a sample-barcoded 5' primer and a J-beta primer mix, a second PCR proceeded for 7 to 11 cycles. TCRdb re-called the 5' RACE reads through MiXCR, storing one row per CDR3 protein. This sample yields around 1,900,000 distinct CDR3 sequences, of which 30% to 40% are seen a single time; around 23% belongs to the top ten. Sequenced: blood. These receptors were taken from a human donor in good health.

A single count supports this clonotype. The rearrangement uses TRBV5-1 and TRBJ2-3; D not resolved. Germline-derived CDR1 and CDR2 are SGHRS and YFSETQ. There are 14 residues in the CDR3. Trimming removed 4 bases from V and 3 bases from J, with 12 bases in between. CDR3 sequence (DNA): TGCGCCAGCAGCGCCCTTCAGAGGACAGATACGCAGTATTTT. This translates into CASSALQRTDTQYF.

V and J are TRBV10-3 and TRBJ2-6, with TRBD1 matching 10 bases. The CDR3 is made up of 21 amino acids. In germline, CDR1 is ENHRY, CDR2 SYGVKD. Germline trimming cut 0 bases from V and 0 bases from J; bases unmatched to any gene: 11. CDR3 sequence reads: CAISESAAGTGVVSGANVLTF. CDR3 nucleotides: TGTGCCATCAGTGAGTCGGCGGCCGGGACAGGGGTTGTCTCTGGGGCCAACGTCCTGACTTTC.